One sample yielded the 13 T cell receptor delta chains listed below, sequenced in a study of gamma-delta T cells after stem cell transplantation. TCRdb repeated clone calling on the RT-PCR reads with CATT. The table includes about 620 delta-chain clones, roughly 5.5% detected once. What was sequenced was gamma-delta T cells. These receptors were taken from a human donor. It is not recorded whose cells these are; they may come from a transplant donor.

Worth noting for this clone: This likely traces to a read error, being one base from a far larger clone. The DNA for the CDR3 is TGTGCTCTTGGGCCCCGAGGGACGCTGGCCTCTCATTACTGGGGGATACTTCTGACAGCACAACTATTCTTT. It specifies CALGPRGTLASHYWGILLTAQLFF. This chain links TRDV1 with TRDJ2, with 12 bases aligning to TRDD3. This CDR3 contains 24 residues. CDR1 and CDR2 from the germline V gene are TSWWSYY and QGS.

Remarks on this clone: TCRdb has a much larger clone's protein, which differs at residue 10 from the translation of this DNA, likely because of a read error; what is shown is the protein translated from the DNA. CDR3: CACDTVGAVPDKLIF. The CDR3 DNA is TGTGCCTGTGACACCGTCGGAGCCGTGCCCGATAAACTCATCTTT. V is TRDV2 and J is TRDJ1; D remains unclear. V lost 0 bases, J lost 3 bases, and 13 bases lay in between. The CDR3 runs 15 residues. Per germline, CDR1 GEAIGNYY and CDR2 EKD.

The table lists this clone with a few counts. At one boundary the junction diverges from the germline segment, which might be a read error. The chain links TRDV2 to TRDJ1, with D uncertain. The CDR3 has 13 residues. Germline V gives CDR1 GEAIGNYY, CDR2 EKD. Written as DNA, the CDR3 is TGTTCCTGTGAGCGGATTGCCACCGATAAGCTCATCTTT. It codes for CSCERIATDKLIF.

This clone was counted only a few times. This is likely an artifact of a read error, given a far larger clone one base away. V and J are TRDV1 and TRDJ1, with TRDD3 matching over 8 bases. Germline CDR1 is TSWWSYY and CDR2 is QGS. The CDR3 has 23 residues. The CDR3 DNA reads TGTGCTCCTGGGACCCGTGCATTTCGACCGCCACTGGGGGCTACTATGAGGTCCGATAAACTCATCTTT. It specifies CAPGTRAFRPPLGATMRSDKLIF.

Relative to its sample, this clone is medium-sized. The TCRdb protein comes from a much larger clone and disagrees with this DNA's translation at residue 10, likely due to a read error; the protein given here is derived from the DNA. The genes are TRDV2 and TRDJ1; D unclear. This CDR3 is 15 amino acids long. Germline values: CDR1 GEAIGNYY, CDR2 EKD. The V end was cut by 0 bases, the J end by 4 bases, with 14 bases between. CDR3 region: CACDTVGAVVDKLIF. CDR3 nucleotide sequence: TGTGCCTGTGACACCGTCGGAGCCGTGGTCGATAAACTCATCTTT.

By share, this clone counts as large. The sample carries other DNA sequences with the same CDR3. The rearrangement joins TRDV1 to TRDJ1; 10 nucleotides agree with TRDD3. Germline values: CDR1 TSWWSYY, CDR2 QGS. V shed 1 base, J shed 1 base, and the junction held 27 bases outside the gene matches. The CDR3 length is 24 residues. The CDR3: CALGEPLSRFLRLGDIGGTDKLIF. For the CDR3, the DNA is TGTGCTCTTGGGGAACCCCTATCTAGGTTCCTACGGCTGGGGGATATAGGAGGCACCGATAAACTCATCTTT.

This clone was detected only a few times. The mismatch at residue 10 between this DNA's translation and the TCRdb protein of a much larger clone likely reflects a read error; the protein shown is translated from the DNA. The chain uses TRDV2 and TRDJ3; 10 bases agree with TRDD3. In germline, CDR1 is GEAIGNYY, CDR2 EKD. The trim removed 0 bases at V and 0 bases at J, leaving 4 bases unmatched. This CDR3 is built from 19 residues. The CDR3 bases are TGTGCCTGTGACACCGTACTGGGGGATGCCTCCTGGGACACCCGACAGATGTTTTTC. Translated, it gives CACDTVLGDASWDTRQMFF.

The gene calls are TRDV2 and TRDJ2; TRDD3 aligns across 7 bases. The V gene end was trimmed by 6 bases and the J gene end by 4 bases; junction bases not matched to a gene: 4. This CDR3 region has 13 residues. Germline loops: CDR1 GEAIGNYY, CDR2 EKD. Here the CDR3 reads CACLLGTTAQLFF. The CDR3, as DNA: TGTGCCTGTCTACTGGGGACGACAGCACAACTCTTCTTT.

Turning to this clone: The protein given by TCRdb reflects a much larger clone and differs at residue 11 from this DNA's translation, likely from a read error; the protein shown is the DNA's translation. Other DNA sequences in the sample encode the same CDR3. The CDR3 bases are TGCGCCTGTGACACTCTTCATCCCGTGGGGGGTCTCACCGATAAACTCATCTTT. Its translation: CACDTLHPVGGLTDKLIF. The J gene is TRDJ1, the V gene TRDV2, with a tentative D call TRDD3 (6 bases). The CDR3 contains 18 residues. Germline loops: CDR1 GEAIGNYY, CDR2 EKD.

With respect to this clone: TCRdb lists the protein of a much larger clone for this DNA, which differs at residue 8, so this is likely a read error; the protein given here is translated from the DNA itself. The chain recombines TRDV2 with TRDJ1; 9 bases map to TRDD3. The J segment lost 0 bases and the V segment lost 3 bases, leaving 13 bases of the junction unmatched. This CDR3 contains 18 residues. Germline V lookup: CDR1 GEAIGNYY, CDR2 EKD. This chain's CDR3 is CACDPVLRGDTHTDKLIF. The CDR3 nucleotides read TGTGCCTGTGACCCCGTACTCCGGGGGGATACCCACACCGATAAACTCATCTTT.

This clone is labeled medium-sized. Since a far larger clone is one base different, this is likely a read error. In the same sample, other DNA sequences code for this CDR3. The chain couples TRDV1 to TRDJ1, with 8 bases that match TRDD3. V lost 5 bases and J lost 3; bases outside the gene matches: 32. Germline-derived CDR1 and CDR2 are TSWWSYY and QGS. The CDR3 runs to 23 residues. In DNA, the CDR3 is TGTGCTCTTGGGACCCGTGCATTTCGGCCGCCACTGGGGGCTACTATGAGGTCCGATAAACTCATCTTT. Translating it yields CALGTRAFRPPLGATMRSDKLIF.

In its sample, this clone was seen a few times. The TCRdb protein, from a much larger clone, departs from this DNA's translation at residue 21, likely by read error; the protein shown derives from the DNA. The rearrangement uses TRDV1 and TRDJ2; 12 bases are shared with TRDD3. Trimming cost V 5 bases and J 17 bases; bases outside gene matches: 42. This CDR3 is 24 amino acids long. Germline values: CDR1 TSWWSYY, CDR2 QGS. Here the CDR3 DNA reads TGTGCTCTTGGGCCCCGAGGGACGCTGACCTCTCATTACTGGGGGATACTTCTGACAGCACGACTATTCTTT. Its protein is CALGPRGTLTSHYWGILLTARLFF.

In regard to this clone: TCRdb assigns this DNA the protein of a much larger clone, which departs from its translation at residue 4; this likely reflects a read error, and the protein shown comes from translating the DNA. This chain links TRDV1 with TRDJ2; 12 bases line up with TRDD3. Germline CDR1 TSWWSYY, CDR2 QGS. CDR3 size: 24 residues. DNA of the CDR3: TGTGCTCTTTGGCCCCGAGGGACGCTGACCTCTCATTACTGGGGGATACTTCTGACAGCACAACTATTCTTT. Its protein is CALWPRGTLTSHYWGILLTAQLFF.